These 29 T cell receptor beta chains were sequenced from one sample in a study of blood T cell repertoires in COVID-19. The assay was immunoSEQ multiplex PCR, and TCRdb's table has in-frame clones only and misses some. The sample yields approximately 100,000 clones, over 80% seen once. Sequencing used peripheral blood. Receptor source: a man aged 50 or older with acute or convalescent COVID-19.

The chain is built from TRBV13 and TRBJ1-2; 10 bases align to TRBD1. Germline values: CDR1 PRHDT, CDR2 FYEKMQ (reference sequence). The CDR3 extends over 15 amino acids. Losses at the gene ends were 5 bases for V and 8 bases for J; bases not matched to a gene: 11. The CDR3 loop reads CASSRRQGASAGYTF. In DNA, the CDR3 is TGTGCCAGCAGCCGCCGACAGGGGGCAAGTGCGGGCTACACCTTC.

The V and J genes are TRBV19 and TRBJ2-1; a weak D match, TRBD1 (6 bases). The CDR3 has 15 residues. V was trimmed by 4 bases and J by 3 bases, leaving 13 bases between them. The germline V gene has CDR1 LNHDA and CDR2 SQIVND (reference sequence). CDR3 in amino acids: CASSSDGRGYNEQFF. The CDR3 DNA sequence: TGTGCCAGTAGTAGTGACGGCAGGGGCTACAATGAGCAGTTCTTC.

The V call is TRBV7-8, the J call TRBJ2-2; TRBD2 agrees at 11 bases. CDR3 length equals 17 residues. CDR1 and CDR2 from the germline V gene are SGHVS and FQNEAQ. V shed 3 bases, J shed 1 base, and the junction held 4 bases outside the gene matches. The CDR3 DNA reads TGTGCCAGCAGCTTTAGACTAGCGGGGATGAACACCGGGGAGCTGTTTTTT. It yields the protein CASSFRLAGMNTGELFF.

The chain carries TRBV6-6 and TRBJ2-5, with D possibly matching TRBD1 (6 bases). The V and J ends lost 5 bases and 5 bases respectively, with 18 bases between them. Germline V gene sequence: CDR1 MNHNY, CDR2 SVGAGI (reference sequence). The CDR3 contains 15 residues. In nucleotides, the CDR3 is TGTGCCAGCAGTAGACCGACAGGTTCGGGTGAGACCCAGTACTTC. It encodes CASSRPTGSGETQYF.

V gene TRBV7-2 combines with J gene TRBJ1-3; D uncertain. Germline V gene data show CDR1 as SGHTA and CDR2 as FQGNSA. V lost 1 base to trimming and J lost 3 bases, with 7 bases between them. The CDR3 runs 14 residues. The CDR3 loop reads CASSLEQIGNTIYF. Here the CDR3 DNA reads TGTGCCAGCAGCTTAGAACAGATTGGAAACACCATATATTTT.

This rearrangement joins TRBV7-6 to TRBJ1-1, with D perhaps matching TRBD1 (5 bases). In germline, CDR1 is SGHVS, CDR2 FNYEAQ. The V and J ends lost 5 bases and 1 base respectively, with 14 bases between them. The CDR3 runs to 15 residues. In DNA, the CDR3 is TGTGCCAGCAGCCCCACGGACATGGCGAACACTGAAGCTTTCTTT. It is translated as CASSPTDMANTEAFF.

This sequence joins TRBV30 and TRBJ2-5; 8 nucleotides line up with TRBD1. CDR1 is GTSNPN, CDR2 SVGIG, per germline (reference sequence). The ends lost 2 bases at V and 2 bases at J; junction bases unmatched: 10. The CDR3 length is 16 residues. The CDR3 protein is CAWSRSQGARQETQYF. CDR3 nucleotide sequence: TGTGCCTGGAGTAGGTCCCAGGGGGCGCGGCAAGAGACCCAGTACTTC.

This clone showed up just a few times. CDR3 residues: CASSEVQVNQPQHF. CDR3 nucleotides: TGTGCCAGCAGTGAGGTGCAGGTCAATCAGCCCCAGCATTTT. The rearrangement uses TRBV2 and TRBJ1-5, with D uncertain. The V end was cut by 3 bases, the J end by 3 bases, with 9 bases between. Germline V gene lookup returns CDR1 SNHLY and CDR2 FYNNEI. This CDR3 has 14 amino acids.

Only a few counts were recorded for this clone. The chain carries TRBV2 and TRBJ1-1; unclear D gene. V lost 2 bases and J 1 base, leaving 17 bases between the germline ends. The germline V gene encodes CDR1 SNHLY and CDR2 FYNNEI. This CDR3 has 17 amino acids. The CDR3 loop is CASSETSRGGKNTEAFF. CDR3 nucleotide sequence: TGTGCCAGCAGTGAAACCAGCAGAGGAGGAAAGAACACTGAAGCTTTCTTT.

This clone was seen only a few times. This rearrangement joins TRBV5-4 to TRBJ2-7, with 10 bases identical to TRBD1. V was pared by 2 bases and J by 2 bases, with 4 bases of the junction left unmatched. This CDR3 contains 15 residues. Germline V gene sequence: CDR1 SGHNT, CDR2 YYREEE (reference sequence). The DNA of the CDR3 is TGTGCCAGCAGCTTACCGGGACAGGGGCCCTACGAGCAGTACTTC. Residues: CASSLPGQGPYEQYF. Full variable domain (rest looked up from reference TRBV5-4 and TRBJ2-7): ETGVTQSPTHLIKTRGQQVTLRCSSQSGHNTVSWYQQALGQGPQFIFQYYREEENGRGNFPPRFSGLQFPNYSSELNVNALELDDSALYLCASSLPGQGPYEQYFGPGTRLTVT.

Here the CDR3 reads CASSPNVGTLGRQTEAFF. CDR3 in DNA: TGTGCCAGTAGTCCCAATGTGGGGACACTAGGCCGGCAGACTGAAGCTTTCTTT. This chain links TRBV19 with TRBJ1-1, with TRBD1 as a possible D gene (6 bases). The V gene lost 5 bases and the J gene lost 5 bases, with 27 bases spanning the gap. Germline-derived CDR1 and CDR2 are LNHDA and SQIVND (reference sequence). The CDR3 totals 18 residues.

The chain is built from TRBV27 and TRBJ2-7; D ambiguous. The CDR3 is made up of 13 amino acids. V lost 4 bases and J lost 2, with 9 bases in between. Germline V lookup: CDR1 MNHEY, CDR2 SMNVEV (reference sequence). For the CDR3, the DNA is TGTGCCAGCAGTTACAGAGTTGCCTACGAGCAGTACTTC. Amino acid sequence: CASSYRVAYEQYF.

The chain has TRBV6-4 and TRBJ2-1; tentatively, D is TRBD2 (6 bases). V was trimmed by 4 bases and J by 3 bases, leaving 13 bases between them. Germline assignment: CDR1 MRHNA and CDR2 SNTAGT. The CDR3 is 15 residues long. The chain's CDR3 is CASSVSGTFYNEQFF. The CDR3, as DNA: TGTGCCAGCAGTGTCTCCGGGACTTTCTACAATGAGCAGTTCTTC.

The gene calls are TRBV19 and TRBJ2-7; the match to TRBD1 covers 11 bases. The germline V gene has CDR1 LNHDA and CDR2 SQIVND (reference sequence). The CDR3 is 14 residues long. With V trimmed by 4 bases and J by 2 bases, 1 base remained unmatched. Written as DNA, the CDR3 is TGTGCCAGTAGTACGGGACAGGGGGCCTACGAGCAGTACTTC. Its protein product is CASSTGQGAYEQYF.

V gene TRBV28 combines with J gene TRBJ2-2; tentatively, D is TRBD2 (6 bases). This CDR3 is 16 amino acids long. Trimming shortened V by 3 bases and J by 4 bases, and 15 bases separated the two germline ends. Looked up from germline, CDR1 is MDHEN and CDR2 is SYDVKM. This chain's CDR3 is CASSLPLMGGTGELFF. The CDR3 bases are TGTGCCAGCAGTTTGCCGCTCATGGGGGGCACCGGGGAGCTGTTTTTT.

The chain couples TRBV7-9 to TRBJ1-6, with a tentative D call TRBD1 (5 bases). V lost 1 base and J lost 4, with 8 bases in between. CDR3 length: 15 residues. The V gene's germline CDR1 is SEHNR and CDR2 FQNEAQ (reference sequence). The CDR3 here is CASSLVRDYNSPLHF. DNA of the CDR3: TGTGCCAGCAGCTTAGTCAGGGATTATAATTCACCCCTCCACTTT. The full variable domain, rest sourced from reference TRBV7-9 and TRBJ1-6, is DTGVSQNPRHKITKRGQNVTFRCDPISEHNRLYWYRQTLGQGPEFLTYFQNEAQLEKSRLLSDRFSAERPKGSFSTLEIQRTEQGDSAMYLCASSLVRDYNSPLHFGNGTRLTVT.

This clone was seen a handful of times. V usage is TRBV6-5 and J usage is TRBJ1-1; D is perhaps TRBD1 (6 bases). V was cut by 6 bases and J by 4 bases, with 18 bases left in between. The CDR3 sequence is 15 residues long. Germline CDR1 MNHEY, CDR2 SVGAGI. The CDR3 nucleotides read TGTGCCAGCAGACCTACAGGGTCCGGAGGCACTGAAGCTTTCTTT. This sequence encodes CASRPTGSGGTEAFF.

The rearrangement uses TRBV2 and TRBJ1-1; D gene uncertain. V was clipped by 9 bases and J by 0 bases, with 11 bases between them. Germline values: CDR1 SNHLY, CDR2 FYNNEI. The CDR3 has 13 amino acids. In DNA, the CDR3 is TGTGCCAGAAAAGCTAAAATGAACACTGAAGCTTTCTTT. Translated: CARKAKMNTEAFF.

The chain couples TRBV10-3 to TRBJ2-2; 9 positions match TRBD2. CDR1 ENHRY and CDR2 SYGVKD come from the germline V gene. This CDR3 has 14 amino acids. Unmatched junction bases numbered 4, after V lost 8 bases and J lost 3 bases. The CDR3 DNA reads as TGTGCCATCCGCGGGAGGGCGGACACCGGGGAGCTGTTTTTT. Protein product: CAIRGRADTGELFF.

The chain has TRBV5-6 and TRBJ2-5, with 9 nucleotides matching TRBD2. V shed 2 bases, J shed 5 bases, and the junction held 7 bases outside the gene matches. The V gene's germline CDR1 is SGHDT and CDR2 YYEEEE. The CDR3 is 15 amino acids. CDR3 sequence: CASSFFAGGLETQYF. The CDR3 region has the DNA TGTGCCAGCAGCTTTTTCGCGGGGGGGTTGGAGACCCAGTACTTC. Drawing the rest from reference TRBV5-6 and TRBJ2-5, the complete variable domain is DAGVTQSPTHLIKTRGQQVTLRCSPKSGHDTVSWYQQALGQGPQFIFQYYEEEERQRGNFPDRFSGHQFPNYSSELNVNALLLGDSALYLCASSFFAGGLETQYFGPGTRLLVL.

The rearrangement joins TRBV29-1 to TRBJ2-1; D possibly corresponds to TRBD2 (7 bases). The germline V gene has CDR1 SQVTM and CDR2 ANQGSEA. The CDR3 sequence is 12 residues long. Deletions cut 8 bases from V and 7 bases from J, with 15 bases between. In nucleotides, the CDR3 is TGCAGCAAGGGGGGGGCCAATAATGAGCAGTTCTTC. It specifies CSKGGANNEQFF.

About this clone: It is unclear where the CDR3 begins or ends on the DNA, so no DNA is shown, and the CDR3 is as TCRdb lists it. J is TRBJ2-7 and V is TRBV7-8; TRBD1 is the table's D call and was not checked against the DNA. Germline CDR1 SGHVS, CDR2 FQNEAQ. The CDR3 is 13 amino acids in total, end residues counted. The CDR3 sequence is CASSWGSGTGFYF.

CDR3 bases: TGTGCCAGTAGTAAGCCGGGACAAGGAGGCACCATATATTTT. The encoded protein is CASSKPGQGGTIYF. The V gene is TRBV19, the J gene TRBJ1-3; tentative D call: TRBD1 (6 bases). V lost 4 bases to trimming and J lost 9 bases, with 16 bases between them. CDR3 length: 14 amino acids. The germline CDR1 and CDR2 sequences are LNHDA and SQIVND (reference sequence). Full variable domain (rest looked up from reference TRBV19 and TRBJ1-3): DGGITQSPKYLFRKEGQNVTLSCEQNLNHDAMYWYRQDPGQGLRLIYYSQIVNDFQKGDIAEGYSVSREKKESFPLTVTSAQKNPTAFYLCASSKPGQGGTIYFGEGSWLTVV.

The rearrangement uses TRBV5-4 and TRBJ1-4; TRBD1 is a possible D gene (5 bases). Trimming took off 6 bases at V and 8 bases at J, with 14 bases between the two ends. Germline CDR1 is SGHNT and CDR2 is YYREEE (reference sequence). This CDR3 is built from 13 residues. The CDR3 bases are TGTGCCAGCAAAGGGGCTAAGGAGGAAAAACTGTTTTTT. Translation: CASKGAKEEKLFF. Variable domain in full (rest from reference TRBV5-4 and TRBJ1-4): ETGVTQSPTHLIKTRGQQVTLRCSSQSGHNTVSWYQQALGQGPQFIFQYYREEENGRGNFPPRFSGLQFPNYSSELNVNALELDDSALYLCASKGAKEEKLFFGSGTQLSVL.

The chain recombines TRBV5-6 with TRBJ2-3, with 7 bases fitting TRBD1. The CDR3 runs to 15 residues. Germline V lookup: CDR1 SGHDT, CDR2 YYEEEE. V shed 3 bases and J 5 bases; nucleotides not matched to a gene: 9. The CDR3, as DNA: TGTGCCAGCAGCTCCCTAAGGGGGCGTAAAGATACGCAGTATTTT. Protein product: CASSSLRGRKDTQYF.

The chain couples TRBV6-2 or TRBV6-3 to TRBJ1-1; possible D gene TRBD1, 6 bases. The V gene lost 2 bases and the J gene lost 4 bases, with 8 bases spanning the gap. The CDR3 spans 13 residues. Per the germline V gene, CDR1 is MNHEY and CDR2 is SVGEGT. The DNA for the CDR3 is TGTGCCAGCAGTTACCAGGGGTTCACTGAAGCTTTCTTT. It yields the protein CASSYQGFTEAFF.

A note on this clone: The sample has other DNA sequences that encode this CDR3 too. The CDR3: CASSFGGNTEAFF. The CDR3 DNA reads TGTGCCAGCAGTTTTGGAGGGAACACTGAAGCTTTCTTT. The chain has TRBV12-3 or TRBV12-4 and TRBJ1-1, with D unresolved. This CDR3 is 13 amino acids long. V was pared by 3 bases and J by 1 base, with 6 bases between.

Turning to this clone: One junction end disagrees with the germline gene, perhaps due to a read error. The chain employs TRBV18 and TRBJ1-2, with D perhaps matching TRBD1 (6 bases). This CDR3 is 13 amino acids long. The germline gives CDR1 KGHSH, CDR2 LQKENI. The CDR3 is CASSPGTNYSYTF. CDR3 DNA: TGTGCCAGCTCACCAGGGACAAACTATAGCTACACCTTC.

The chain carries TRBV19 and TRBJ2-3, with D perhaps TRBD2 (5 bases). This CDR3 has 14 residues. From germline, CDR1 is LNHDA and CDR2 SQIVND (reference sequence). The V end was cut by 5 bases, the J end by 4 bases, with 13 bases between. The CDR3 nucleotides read TGTGCCAGTAGTTCCTCGCCTAGCTCAGATACGCAGTATTTT. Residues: CASSSSPSSDTQYF.